The entry that follows covers one TCR beta chain sequence. Its antigen is as yet unknown. This specimen belongs to a study of blood T cells in healthy people across ages. Study-wide findings and caveats: Estimated diversity, derived from one million T cells, was regarded as an underestimate. The recorded TCR beta diversity per million T cells decreased in a roughly linear manner with age.

The authors isolated at least 6.5 million PBMCs per sample. CDR1 and CDR2 from the germline V gene are MGHDK and SYGVNS. The V end was cut by 1 base, the J end by 7 bases, with 9 bases between. CDR3 size: 13 residues. Next came a second PCR, run for about 6 to 12 cycles, which used a sample-barcoded 5' primer along with a J-beta primer mix. Every cDNA molecule carried a tag from a template-switch adaptor bearing 12 random nucleotides. MiXCR was run by TCRdb on the 5' RACE reads, yielding one entry per CDR3 protein. The sample lists about 1.5 million distinct CDR3 sequences; less than 45% were seen once.

The specimen sequenced was blood. The rearrangement links TRBV25-1 to TRBJ2-3; D uncertain. This receptor was identified in a woman between 18 and 29 years old in good health. CDR3 nucleotide sequence: TGTGCCAGCAGTGAATCACCCGTCCATACGCAGTATTTT. Its protein is CASSESPVHTQYF.